Following are 28 T cell receptor beta chains from one sample sequenced in a study of early T cells in non-severe SARS-CoV-2 infection. TCRdb ran MiXCR on the 5' RACE reads and lists one entry per CDR3 protein. The data contain 40,000 to 65,000 distinct CDR3 sequences, roughly 8% of them seen just once; the ten biggest clones take up about 9%. The sample taken for sequencing was whole blood. The source of these receptors is an adult who was a healthcare worker with PCR-confirmed SARS-CoV-2 infection or an uninfected control (not recorded which).

This clonotype has a count of ten or more. The rearrangement joins TRBV6-2 or TRBV6-3 to TRBJ1-4; TRBD1 matches at 7 bases. The CDR3 loop spans 17 amino acids. Germline CDR1 and CDR2: MNHEY and SVGEGT. V shed 6 bases, J shed 8 bases, and the junction held 18 bases outside the gene matches. The CDR3 loop reads CASSYDPGQAVDEKLFF. The CDR3, as DNA: TGTGCCAGCAGCTACGACCCTGGACAGGCGGTTGACGAAAAACTGTTTTTT.

This clonotype was observed a few times. J is TRBJ2-7 and V is TRBV7-6, with D possibly matching TRBD2 (6 bases). Trimming pared 2 bases from V and 6 bases from J, leaving 14 bases between. CDR3 length: 14 residues. CDR1 and CDR2 from the germline V gene are SGHVS and FNYEAQ. The CDR3 nucleotides are TGTGCCAGCAGCTTATATGGCGGGGCGAGCGAGCAGTACTTC. Its protein product is CASSLYGGASEQYF.

This clonotype came up many times. This chain uses TRBV5-1 with TRBJ1-2; D gene unclear. V was cut by 6 bases and J by 4 bases, with 10 bases left in between. CDR1 SGHRS and CDR2 YFSETQ come from the germline V gene. The CDR3 is made up of 12 amino acids. The CDR3 DNA is TGCGCCAGCACTGACACCACCTATGGCTACACCTTC. Encoded protein: CASTDTTYGYTF. Supplemented by reference TRBV5-1 and TRBJ1-2, the full variable domain reads KAGVTQTPRYLIKTRGQQVTLSCSPISGHRSVSWYQQTPGQGLQFLFEYFSETQRNKGNFPGRFSGRQFSNSRSEMNVSTLELGDSALYLCASTDTTYGYTFGSGTRLTVV.

This clonotype was seen at least ten times. This sequence joins TRBV18 and TRBJ1-2; D remains ambiguous. The CDR3 contains 14 residues. Germline loops: CDR1 KGHSH, CDR2 LQKENI. V was shortened by 2 bases and J by 4 bases, with 11 bases between the two germline ends. As DNA, the CDR3 is TGTGCCAGCTCACCAAGCACAGACCCCTATGGCTACACCTTC. This encodes CASSPSTDPYGYTF.

This clonotype has at least ten counts. This chain links TRBV6-5 with TRBJ1-2; D uncertain. Germline-derived CDR1 and CDR2 are MNHEY and SVGAGI. Trimming left V 7 bases short and J 2 bases short, with 8 bases between. The CDR3 spans 12 residues. This chain's CDR3 is CASTQQNYGYTF. In DNA, the CDR3 is TGTGCCAGCACACAACAGAACTATGGCTACACCTTC.

This clonotype has a count of ten or more. Here the CDR3 DNA reads TGTGCCAGCAGTTCAACTTTCGGCACTGAAGCTTTCTTT. Amino acids: CASSSTFGTEAFF. V usage is TRBV6-6 and J usage is TRBJ1-1; D is uncertain. Germline CDR1 is MNHNY and CDR2 is SVGAGI (reference sequence). This CDR3 contains 13 residues. The V end was cut by 4 bases, the J end by 4 bases, with 10 bases between.

A few counts support this clonotype. The V call is TRBV18, the J call TRBJ2-7; 11 bases are a match to TRBD2. This CDR3 has 19 residues. The germline gives CDR1 KGHSH, CDR2 LQKENI. Germline trimming cut 3 bases from V and 5 bases from J; bases unmatched to any gene: 18. The CDR3 nucleotides are TGTGCCAGCTCACCCCGGCAGAGGTTTAGCGGGAGGGCCGTACACGAGCAGTACTTC. Translation gives CASSPRQRFSGRAVHEQYF.

This clonotype has a handful of counts. The chain has TRBV10-2 and TRBJ1-1; tentative D call: TRBD1 (6 bases). This CDR3 contains 15 residues. V lost 0 bases and J lost 5, with 13 bases in between. CDR1 and CDR2 from the germline V gene are WSHSY and SAAADI. The CDR3 region has the DNA TGCGCCAGCAGTGAGTCATTGGGGGGCTTGACTGAAGCTTTCTTT. Encoded protein: CASSESLGGLTEAFF.

J is TRBJ1-1 and V is TRBV20-1, with unresolved D. This CDR3 region has 13 residues. Germline-derived CDR1 and CDR2 are DFQATT and SNEGSKA (reference sequence). V was cut by 0 bases and J by 1 base, with 6 bases left in between. CDR3 in DNA: TGCAGTGCTAGAGATCTCAAGAACACTGAAGCTTTCTTT. It translates to CSARDLKNTEAFF.

There are many counts of this clonotype. This chain links TRBV7-6 with TRBJ2-7, with 15 bases that match TRBD2. This CDR3 has 18 amino acids. Unmatched junction bases numbered 7, after V lost 4 bases and J lost 0 bases. The V gene's germline CDR1 is SGHVS and CDR2 FNYEAQ. The CDR3 coding sequence is TGTGCCAGCAGCTCGGGACTAGCGGGAGGATTAACCTCCTACGAGCAGTACTTC. Amino acid sequence: CASSSGLAGGLTSYEQYF.

This rearrangement joins TRBV7-2 to TRBJ1-5; D not certain. The CDR3 covers 15 residues. Germline V lookup: CDR1 SGHTA, CDR2 FQGNSA. V was cut by 1 base and J by 5 bases, with 12 bases left in between. The CDR3 is CASSLVGGRHQPQHF. Written as DNA, the CDR3 is TGTGCCAGCAGCTTAGTCGGCGGGCGGCATCAGCCCCAGCATTTT.

The V and J genes are TRBV4-3 and TRBJ1-1, with D possibly matching TRBD1 (6 bases). The germline V gene has CDR1 LGHNA and CDR2 YSLEER. The CDR3 totals 15 residues. The V end lost 6 bases, the J end lost 0 bases, and 14 bases lay between the germline ends. The CDR3 region is CASSMNRAMNTEAFF. CDR3 nucleotide sequence: TGCGCCAGCAGTATGAACAGGGCTATGAACACTGAAGCTTTCTTT.

The CDR3 region is CASSPREMNTEAFF. The CDR3 nucleotides read TGTGCCAGCTCACCACGCGAGATGAACACTGAAGCTTTCTTT. This sequence joins TRBV18 and TRBJ1-1; no clear D gene. V was pared by 1 base and J by 0 bases, with 6 bases between. CDR3 length equals 14 residues. CDR1 is KGHSH and CDR2 is LQKENI in the germline V gene.

The gene calls are TRBV19 and TRBJ2-3; 10 positions agree with TRBD2. The CDR3 is 15 residues long. The V and J ends lost 4 bases and 0 bases, in that order; junction bases with no gene match: 1. CDR1 and CDR2 (germline): LNHDA, SQIVND (reference sequence). DNA for the CDR3: TGTGCCAGTAGTACTAGCGGGAGCAGCACAGATACGCAGTATTTT. Residues: CASSTSGSSTDTQYF.

This clonotype was found many times. The V gene is TRBV30, the J gene TRBJ2-5, with D possibly being TRBD2 (6 bases). The germline gives CDR1 GTSNPN, CDR2 SVGIG (reference sequence). Trimming removed 0 bases at V and 5 bases at J, with 19 bases between. The CDR3 runs to 16 residues. As DNA, the CDR3 is TGTGCCTGGAGTGTACTAGGGCTAGCGAGTAGGGAGACCCAGTACTTC. It translates to CAWSVLGLASRETQYF.

The rearrangement links TRBV11-3 to TRBJ1-2, with D possibly matching TRBD1 (6 bases). Trimming cost V 5 bases and J 7 bases, with 14 bases left between them. Germline CDR1 reads SGHNT; CDR2 reads YENEEA. The CDR3 contains 13 residues. The CDR3 DNA follows: TGTGCCAGCAGCACCCCTTCAGGGGCTGGCTACACCTTC. It specifies CASSTPSGAGYTF.

The table lists this clonotype with many counts. The J gene is TRBJ1-1, the V gene TRBV4-1; D not certain. Between the trimmed V and J ends, which lost 4 bases and 1 base, there was a span of 10 bases. The germline V gene encodes CDR1 MGHRA and CDR2 YSYEKL. The CDR3 is 14 amino acids. CDR3 loop: CASSPPTRNTEAFF. The CDR3 DNA reads as TGCGCCAGCAGCCCTCCGACACGGAACACTGAAGCTTTCTTT.

This clonotype was counted many times. The chain joins TRBV5-6 to TRBJ1-5; a weak D match, TRBD1 (5 bases). The germline V and J ends were trimmed by 4 bases and 3 bases, with 17 bases remaining between them. Germline V gives CDR1 SGHDT, CDR2 YYEEEE. This CDR3 region has 16 residues. CDR3 region: CASSRRAGWNNQPQHF. The CDR3 nucleotides are TGTGCCAGCAGCCGCAGGGCAGGGTGGAACAATCAGCCCCAGCATTTT.

The table lists this clonotype with many counts. The V gene is TRBV6-6, the J gene TRBJ2-7, with D unresolved. Germline V lookup: CDR1 MNHNY, CDR2 SVGAGI (reference sequence). The V end was cut by 4 bases, the J end by 2 bases, with 6 bases between. CDR3 length equals 12 residues. The CDR3 reads CASSLGTYEQYF. CDR3 sequence (DNA): TGTGCCAGCAGTTTGGGAACCTACGAGCAGTACTTC.

This clonotype was counted only a few times. V and J are TRBV18 and TRBJ2-7; no reliable D call. This CDR3 contains 13 residues. Germline CDR1 is KGHSH and CDR2 is LQKENI. Deletions cut 2 bases from V and 3 bases from J, with 8 bases between. The CDR3 protein is CASSPGQNYEQYF. CDR3 coding DNA: TGTGCCAGCTCACCAGGGCAGAACTACGAGCAGTACTTC.

This clonotype was picked up a small number of times. The CDR3 nucleotides read TGTGCCAGCAGCTTAGGAACAGGGTCGGTTATGAACACTGAAGCTTTCTTT. Translation: CASSLGTGSVMNTEAFF. V is TRBV7-8 and J is TRBJ1-1; perhaps TRBD1 as D (6 bases). V gave up 1 base and J gave up 0 bases, with 15 bases separating them. Germline-derived CDR1 and CDR2 are SGHVS and FQNEAQ. This CDR3 region has 17 residues.

This rearrangement joins TRBV29-1 to TRBJ1-4; 7 bases fit TRBD1. Germline-derived CDR1 and CDR2 are SQVTM and ANQGSEA. The J segment lost 8 bases and the V segment lost 4 bases, leaving 10 bases of the junction unmatched. The CDR3 is 14 amino acids. Here the CDR3 DNA reads TGCAGCGTTGGAACGGACAGGCTTGGAGAAAAACTGTTTTTT. Its protein is CSVGTDRLGEKLFF.

V gene TRBV7-2 combines with J gene TRBJ2-2, with unresolved D. V was shortened by 3 bases and J by 1 base, with 9 bases between the two germline ends. The CDR3 totals 15 residues. Germline lookup yields CDR1 SGHTA and CDR2 FQGNSA. The CDR3 loop is CASSFPRRNTGELFF. The DNA for the CDR3 is TGTGCCAGCAGCTTTCCTAGACGGAACACCGGGGAGCTGTTTTTT.

In its sample, this clonotype ranks as hyperexpanded. The chain joins TRBV18 to TRBJ1-6; D is undetermined. The CDR3 consists of 11 residues. Per germline, CDR1 KGHSH and CDR2 LQKENI. V was shortened by 2 bases and J by 10 bases, with 3 bases between the two germline ends. CDR3 in DNA: TGTGCCAGCTCACCAAACTCACCCCTCCACTTT. This sequence encodes CASSPNSPLHF.

This clonotype has a count of ten or more. V usage is TRBV20-1 and J usage is TRBJ2-1, with D possibly being TRBD1 (5 bases). Germline loops: CDR1 DFQATT, CDR2 SNEGSKA (reference sequence). Deletions cut 1 base from V and 2 bases from J, with 12 bases between. CDR3 size: 15 residues. This chain's CDR3 is CSARGLGHAYNEQFF. The CDR3, as DNA: TGCAGTGCTAGAGGACTGGGGCATGCCTACAATGAGCAGTTCTTC.

This clonotype was detected ten times or more. In DNA form, the CDR3 reads TGTGCCAGCAGCCAGGGACTAGCGGGGTCAGATACGCAGTATTTT. Translated: CASSQGLAGSDTQYF. This chain links TRBV7-9 with TRBJ2-3; 13 bases fit TRBD2. The V segment lost 5 bases and the J segment 4 bases; nucleotides outside the gene matches: 3. CDR1 and CDR2 (germline): SEHNR, FQNEAQ (reference sequence). The CDR3 is 15 residues long.

This clonotype was recorded a few times. The gene calls are TRBV19 and TRBJ1-5, with TRBD1 as a possible D gene (6 bases). V was cut by 6 bases and J by 9 bases, with 15 bases left in between. Germline CDR1 LNHDA, CDR2 SQIVND (reference sequence). This CDR3 is built from 13 residues. CDR3 protein: CASSQGPLRPQHF. The CDR3 coding sequence is TGTGCCAGTAGCCAGGGGCCCTTACGGCCCCAGCATTTT.

This clonotype was observed a handful of times. This chain uses TRBV14 with TRBJ1-2; D might be TRBD1 (5 bases). The ends were cut back, 4 bases at V and 4 bases at J, with 13 bases in the middle. The germline V gene encodes CDR1 SGHDN and CDR2 FVKESK. The CDR3 contains 14 residues. The CDR3 DNA reads TGTGCCAGCAGCCCGAGGGGCGTACCCTATGGCTACACCTTC. It specifies CASSPRGVPYGYTF.